The clone carrying this T cell receptor beta chain was seen repeatedly, ten times or more. This record belongs to a study of T cells after yellow fever vaccination. Via MiXCR, TCRdb re-called the 5' RACE reads, giving one row per CDR3 protein. The table lists about 160,000 distinct CDR3 sequences, around 7.3% of them singletons, with more than 2% in the top ten. CDR1 is MNHEY and CDR2 is SMNVEV in the germline V gene (reference sequence). The CDR3 is 14 amino acids. V lost 3 bases, J lost 11 bases, and 14 bases lay in between. Sequencing was performed on CD4+ T cells sorted from PBMCs, taken 5 to 6 days after the first yellow fever vaccination. The receptor comes from a man between 18 and 29 years old who received the YFV17D yellow fever vaccine. The chain has TRBV27 and TRBJ1-6; unclear D gene. This CDR3 reads CASSFLQLSAPLHF. The CDR3 nucleotides are TGTGCCAGCAGTTTTTTGCAGTTGAGTGCACCCCTCCACTTT.